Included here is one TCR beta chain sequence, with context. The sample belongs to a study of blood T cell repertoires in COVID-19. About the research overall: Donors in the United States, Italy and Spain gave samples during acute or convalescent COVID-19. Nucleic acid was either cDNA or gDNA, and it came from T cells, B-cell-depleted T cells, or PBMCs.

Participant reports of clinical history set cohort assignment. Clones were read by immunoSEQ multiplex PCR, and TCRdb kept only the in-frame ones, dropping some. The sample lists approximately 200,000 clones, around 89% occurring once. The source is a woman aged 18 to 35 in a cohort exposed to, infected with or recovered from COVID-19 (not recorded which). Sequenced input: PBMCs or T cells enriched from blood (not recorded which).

For the CDR3, the DNA is TGTGCCAGCAGCTTGGGGACTAGCGGTGACCCAAAACCATTCACAGATACGCAGTATTTT. Its protein is CASSLGTSGDPKPFTDTQYF. The chain is built from TRBV7-3 and TRBJ2-3, with TRBD2 identical over 11 bases. Trimming took 3 bases from V and 2 from J; bases not matched to a gene: 16. The CDR3 covers 20 residues. Germline CDR1 is SGHTA and CDR2 is FQGTGA.